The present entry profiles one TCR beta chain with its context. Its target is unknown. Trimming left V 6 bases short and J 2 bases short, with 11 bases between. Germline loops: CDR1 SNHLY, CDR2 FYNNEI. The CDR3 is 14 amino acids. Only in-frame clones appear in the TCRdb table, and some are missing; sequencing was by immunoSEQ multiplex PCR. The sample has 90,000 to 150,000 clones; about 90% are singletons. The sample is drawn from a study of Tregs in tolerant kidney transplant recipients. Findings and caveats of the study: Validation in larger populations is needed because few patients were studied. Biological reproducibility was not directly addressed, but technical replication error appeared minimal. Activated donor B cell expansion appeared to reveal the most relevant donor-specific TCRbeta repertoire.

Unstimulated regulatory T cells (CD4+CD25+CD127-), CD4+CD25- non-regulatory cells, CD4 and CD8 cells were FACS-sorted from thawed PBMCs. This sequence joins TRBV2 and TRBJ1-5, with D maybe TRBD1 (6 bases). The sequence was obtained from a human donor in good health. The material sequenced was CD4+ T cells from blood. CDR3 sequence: CASSLSGGNQPQHF. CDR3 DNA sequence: TGTGCCAGCAGCCTATCAGGGGGCAATCAGCCCCAGCATTTT. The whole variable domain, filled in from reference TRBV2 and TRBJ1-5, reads EPEVTQTPSHQVTQMGQEVILRCVPISNHLYFYWYRQILGQKVEFLVSFYNNEISEKSEIFDDQFSVERPDGSNFTLKIRSTKLEDSAMYFCASSLSGGNQPQHFGDGTRLSIL.